Shown below are 24 T cell receptor beta chains from a single sample sequenced in a study of CD8+ T cells in alopecia areata. Following extraction, RNA underwent reverse transcription to cDNA, which served as the sequencing template. The protocol was immunoSEQ multiplex PCR, while the TCRdb copy is restricted to in-frame clones and leaves out a portion. The sample contains 150,000 to 200,000 clones, around 59% of which appear only once. Regarding treatment: oral pan-JAK inhibitor, 5-10 mg twice daily. The starting material was CD4+ T cells sorted from blood, obtained at week 24, from a patient treated with tofacitinib. These receptors were collected from a human donor with alopecia areata.

The chain recombines TRBV2 with TRBJ2-7; 8 bases are shared with TRBD1. In germline, CDR1 is SNHLY, CDR2 FYNNEI. Trimming took 3 bases from V and 8 from J; bases not matched to a gene: 9. This CDR3 region has 14 residues. CDR3 sequence (DNA): TGTGCCAGCAGTGATAGCGACAGGGGAAGTAAGCAGTACTTC. Translation gives CASSDSDRGSKQYF.

Only a few counts were recorded for this clone. V gene TRBV2 combines with J gene TRBJ2-6; D unclear. This CDR3 contains 15 residues. The ends were cut back, 3 bases at V and 0 bases at J, with 6 bases in the middle. The V gene's germline CDR1 is SNHLY and CDR2 FYNNEI. DNA for the CDR3: TGTGCCAGCAGTGACAGGAACTCTGGGGCCAACGTCCTGACTTTC. This sequence encodes CASSDRNSGANVLTF. The entire variable domain, with the rest obtained from reference TRBV2 and TRBJ2-6, is as follows: EPEVTQTPSHQVTQMGQEVILRCVPISNHLYFYWYRQILGQKVEFLVSFYNNEISEKSEIFDDQFSVERPDGSNFTLKIRSTKLEDSAMYFCASSDRNSGANVLTFGAGSRLTVL.

This clone has a handful of counts. The chain employs TRBV19 and TRBJ2-1, with D possibly being TRBD1 (5 bases). With 1 base removed from V and 4 bases from J, the gap between germline ends came to 17 bases. The CDR3 totals 17 residues. The germline CDR1 and CDR2 sequences are LNHDA and SQIVND (reference sequence). Here the CDR3 DNA reads TGTGCCAGTAGTATAGTTCTGGGTAGGGGTACTTACAATGAGCAGTTCTTC. Its protein is CASSIVLGRGTYNEQFF.

This clone was detected a few times. The CDR3 sequence: CASSQSERPGEKNTEAFF. As DNA, the CDR3 is TGCGCCAGCAGTCAATCGGAGAGGCCAGGGGAGAAGAACACTGAAGCTTTCTTT. This chain links TRBV23-1 with TRBJ1-1; D might be TRBD1 (6 bases). TRBV23-1 is sorted into the ORF group, with uncertain function. The V and J ends lost 0 bases and 1 base respectively, with 18 bases between them. The CDR3 is 18 amino acids.

The table lists this clone with a few counts. The chain recombines TRBV15 with TRBJ1-3; D is uncertain. CDR1 and CDR2 (germline): LNHNV, YYDKDF (reference sequence). The CDR3 loop spans 14 amino acids. V dropped 5 bases and J dropped 0 bases, with 8 bases sitting between them. CDR3 sequence (DNA): TGTGCCACCAGCCGAGGCAGCTCTGGAAACACCATATATTTT. Its protein product is CATSRGSSGNTIYF.

Only a few counts were recorded for this clone. This chain joins TRBV6-5 and TRBJ2-2; perhaps TRBD1 as D (5 bases). This CDR3 region has 14 residues. V was cut by 5 bases and J by 3 bases, with 10 bases left in between. The germline gives CDR1 MNHEY, CDR2 SVGAGI. CDR3 protein: CASSDQGYTGELFF. DNA for the CDR3: TGTGCCAGCAGTGATCAGGGCTACACCGGGGAGCTGTTTTTT.

The rearrangement links TRBV2 to TRBJ2-5; 11 bases align to TRBD2. Germline V gene lookup returns CDR1 SNHLY and CDR2 FYNNEI. There are 16 residues in the CDR3. V lost 4 bases, J lost 5 bases, and 9 bases stayed unmatched. CDR3 sequence reads: CASSGTSGLRLETQYF. As DNA, the CDR3 is TGTGCCAGCAGTGGGACTAGCGGGTTAAGGTTGGAGACCCAGTACTTC.

V gene TRBV30 combines with J gene TRBJ2-4; no clear D. Trimming took 2 bases from V and 0 from J, leaving 14 bases between them. The CDR3 sequence is 16 residues long. From germline, CDR1 is GTSNPN and CDR2 SVGIG (reference sequence). CDR3 in DNA: TGTGCCTGGAGTCCCCCCCCACTAATAGCCAAAAACATTCAGTACTTC. The encoded protein is CAWSPPPLIAKNIQYF.

The rearrangement links TRBV6-5 to TRBJ2-5; weak D call: TRBD2 (5 bases). This CDR3 has 14 residues. The germline V gene has CDR1 MNHEY and CDR2 SVGAGI. V was shortened by 4 bases and J by 11 bases, with 20 bases between the two germline ends. CDR3: CASSFLNKGWEQYF. The CDR3 coding sequence is TGTGCCAGCAGTTTCTTGAACAAGGGATGGGAGCAGTACTTC.

This chain joins TRBV6-5 and TRBJ2-5; D is uncertain. CDR3 length: 13 residues. The V gene lost 6 bases and the J gene lost 3 bases, with 11 bases spanning the gap. CDR1 is MNHEY, CDR2 SVGAGI, per germline. The CDR3 sequence: CASSLPPKETQYF. CDR3 sequence (DNA): TGTGCCAGCAGCTTACCGCCGAAAGAGACCCAGTACTTC.

V gene TRBV5-1 combines with J gene TRBJ1-6, with TRBD1 matching 10 bases. The CDR3 has 14 residues. Unmatched junction bases numbered 6, after V lost 4 bases and J lost 11 bases. Germline CDR1 reads SGHRS; CDR2 reads YFSETQ. The CDR3 DNA reads as TGCGCCAGCAGCGGGGCGGACAGGGGGGCACCCCTCCACTTT. Translated: CASSGADRGAPLHF.

This clone was counted once. The rearrangement uses TRBV30 and TRBJ1-4; 9 bases line up with TRBD1. Germline loops: CDR1 GTSNPN, CDR2 SVGIG (reference sequence). The V gene end was trimmed by 2 bases and the J gene end by 7 bases; junction bases not matched to a gene: 5. The CDR3 totals 14 residues. CDR3 in amino acids: CAWSRTGVGEKLFF. CDR3 nucleotides: TGTGCCTGGAGTCGGACAGGGGTGGGTGAAAAACTGTTTTTT.

The chain carries TRBV2 and TRBJ2-2; D is unresolved. Trimming pared 7 bases from V and 7 bases from J, leaving 4 bases between. CDR1 SNHLY and CDR2 FYNNEI come from the germline V gene. The CDR3 runs to 10 residues. The CDR3 DNA reads as TGTGCCAGCAAAAACGGGGAGCTGTTTTTT. Translation: CASKNGELFF.

The CDR3 DNA sequence: TGTGCCAGCAGCTTAGTTACAGGGGGCATCAACGAGCAGTACTTC. Translated, it gives CASSLVTGGINEQYF. The chain combines TRBV7-2 with TRBJ2-7, with TRBD1 identical over 9 bases. This CDR3 contains 15 residues. The V and J ends lost 1 base and 5 bases, in that order; junction bases with no gene match: 6. CDR1 is SGHTA, CDR2 FQGNSA, per germline.

The J gene is TRBJ2-3, the V gene TRBV30; D may be TRBD2 (5 bases). Germline V gene lookup returns CDR1 GTSNPN and CDR2 SVGIG (reference sequence). The CDR3 consists of 15 residues. Trimming took 0 bases from V and 0 from J, leaving 10 bases between them. The CDR3 nucleotides are TGTGCCTGGAGTGTCGAGGGCCGTAGCACAGATACGCAGTATTTT. This translates into CAWSVEGRSTDTQYF.

The gene calls are TRBV29-1 and TRBJ2-1; 9 bases line up with TRBD1. V lost 8 bases, J lost 4 bases, and 9 bases stayed unmatched. The CDR3 is made up of 14 amino acids. CDR1 is SQVTM and CDR2 is ANQGSEA in the germline V gene. The CDR3 loop reads CSLSGTGSYNEQFF. The CDR3 DNA sequence: TGCAGCTTATCCGGGACAGGGTCTTACAATGAGCAGTTCTTC.

The chain joins TRBV5-6 to TRBJ2-7; 7 bases match TRBD1. CDR1 and CDR2 (germline): SGHDT, YYEEEE. V shed 4 bases and J 9 bases; nucleotides not matched to a gene: 7. This CDR3 is built from 12 residues. The CDR3 spells CASSPDRDLQYF. In DNA, the CDR3 is TGTGCCAGCAGCCCCGACAGGGATCTGCAGTACTTC.

This clone was observed a single time. The V call is TRBV30, the J call TRBJ2-3; D might be TRBD1 or TRBD2, each matching 6 bases. V was pared by 3 bases and J by 0 bases, with 16 bases between. Germline V gives CDR1 GTSNPN, CDR2 SVGIG (reference sequence). The CDR3 has 16 residues. The CDR3 region is CAWSPGDFASTDTQYF. The CDR3 DNA reads TGTGCCTGGAGCCCAGGGGACTTCGCTAGCACAGATACGCAGTATTTT.

V usage is TRBV6-1 and J usage is TRBJ2-7; D not certain. The CDR3 totals 11 residues. CDR1 and CDR2 (germline): MNHNS, SASEGT. V was clipped by 8 bases and J by 3 bases, with 8 bases between them. The CDR3 coding sequence is TGTGCCAGCGAATTGAACTACGAGCAGTACTTC. Protein sequence: CASELNYEQYF.

V is TRBV6-5 and J is TRBJ1-6; 8 bases are a match to TRBD1. V was pared by 2 bases and J by 10 bases, with 4 bases of the junction left unmatched. The CDR3 sequence is 14 residues long. The germline CDR1 and CDR2 sequences are MNHEY and SVGAGI. The CDR3 spells CASSYDRGGSPLHF. The CDR3 DNA reads as TGTGCCAGCAGTTACGACAGGGGTGGCTCACCCCTCCACTTT.

The gene calls are TRBV9 and TRBJ1-5, with 11 bases fitting TRBD1. CDR1 and CDR2 (germline): SGDLS, YYNGEE. The CDR3 covers 15 residues. Trimming at V came to 3 bases and at J to 10 bases, leaving 9 bases not matched to a gene. The CDR3: CASSDGQGARSPQHF. The CDR3 DNA follows: TGTGCCAGCAGCGATGGACAGGGGGCCCGCAGCCCCCAGCATTTT. Supplemented by reference TRBV9 and TRBJ1-5, the full variable domain reads DSGVTQTPKHLITATGQRVTLRCSPRSGDLSVYWYQQSLDQGLQFLIQYYNGEERAKGNILERFSAQQFPDLHSELNLSSLELGDSALYFCASSDGQGARSPQHFGDGTRLSIL.

This clone has a handful of counts. The rearrangement uses TRBV7-2 and TRBJ1-4, with 7 bases identical to TRBD1. Per the germline V gene, CDR1 is SGHTA and CDR2 is FQGNSA. The junction had 14 bases not matched to a gene; V was cut back by 5 bases and J by 8 bases. CDR3 size: 16 residues. The CDR3 protein is CASSQSRDRRQEKLFF. CDR3 nucleotides: TGTGCCAGCAGCCAGAGCCGGGACAGACGACAAGAAAAACTGTTTTTT.

V gene TRBV13 combines with J gene TRBJ1-4; 7 bases line up with TRBD1. CDR3 length: 15 residues. Trimming took 5 bases from V and 4 from J; bases not matched to a gene: 7. The germline V gene encodes CDR1 PRHDT and CDR2 FYEKMQ (reference sequence). The CDR3, as DNA: TGTGCCAGCAGCGGGAACAGGGGCCTTAATGAAAAACTGTTTTTT. This sequence encodes CASSGNRGLNEKLFF.

This chain links TRBV7-9 with TRBJ2-5; unclear D gene. Germline values: CDR1 SEHNR, CDR2 FQNEAQ (reference sequence). Trimming stripped 5 bases from V and 8 bases from J, with 18 bases between. This CDR3 has 14 amino acids. CDR3 region: CASSLAGPGGTQYF. The DNA of the CDR3 is TGTGCCAGCAGCCTCGCTGGGCCGGGCGGTACCCAGTACTTC.